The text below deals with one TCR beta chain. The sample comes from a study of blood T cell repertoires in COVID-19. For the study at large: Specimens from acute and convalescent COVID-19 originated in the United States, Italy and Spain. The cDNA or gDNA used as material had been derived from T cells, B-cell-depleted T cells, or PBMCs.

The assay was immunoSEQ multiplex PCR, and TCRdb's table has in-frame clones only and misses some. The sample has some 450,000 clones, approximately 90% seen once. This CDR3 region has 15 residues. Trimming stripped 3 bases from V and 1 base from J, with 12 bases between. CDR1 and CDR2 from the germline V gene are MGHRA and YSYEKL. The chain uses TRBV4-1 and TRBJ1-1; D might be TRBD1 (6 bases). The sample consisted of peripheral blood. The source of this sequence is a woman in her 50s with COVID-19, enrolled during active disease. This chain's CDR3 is CASSQPGTRNTEAFF. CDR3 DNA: TGCGCCAGCAGCCAGCCCGGGACAAGGAACACTGAAGCTTTCTTT.